The next 12 T cell receptor beta chains were all read from a single sample in a study of control samples from healthy donors and cancer patients. Assay: immunoSEQ multiplex PCR; the TCRdb copy retains only in-frame clones and omits some. The table lists 95,000 to 150,000 clones, around nine tenths of them singletons. The material sequenced was blood. These receptors were taken from a man in his forties in good health.

The rearrangement links TRBV6-6 to TRBJ2-2; no clear D. V was cut by 4 bases and J by 4 bases, with 1 base left in between. The CDR3 spans 11 residues. Germline CDR1 is MNHNY and CDR2 is SVGAGI (reference sequence). The CDR3 here is CASSFTGELFF. CDR3 DNA: TGTGCCAGCAGTTTCACCGGGGAGCTGTTTTTT.

The chain has TRBV7-6 and TRBJ2-5; 9 bases fit TRBD2. With V trimmed by 5 bases and J by 1 base, 8 bases remained unmatched. The length of the CDR3 is 16 residues. Germline V gives CDR1 SGHVS, CDR2 FNYEAQ. CDR3 sequence reads: CASSPKRGALQETQYF. The DNA of the CDR3 is TGTGCCAGCAGCCCCAAGCGGGGGGCTCTCCAAGAGACCCAGTACTTC.

The V and J genes are TRBV18 and TRBJ2-5; 7 nucleotides agree with TRBD1. The CDR3 runs 13 residues. V trimming: 5 bases; J trimming: 3 bases; junction bases outside the gene matches: 3. Germline loops: CDR1 KGHSH, CDR2 LQKENI. The CDR3 protein is CASSAGQEETQYF. Here the CDR3 DNA reads TGTGCCAGCTCAGCCGGACAGGAAGAGACCCAGTACTTC.

V gene TRBV6-5 combines with J gene TRBJ1-5; TRBD1 aligns across 8 bases. The CDR3 is 13 residues long. V shed 6 bases and J 4 bases; nucleotides not matched to a gene: 2. Germline-derived CDR1 and CDR2 are MNHEY and SVGAGI. CDR3 DNA: TGTGCCAGCAGAAGACAGGGGAATCAGCCCCAGCATTTT. Translation: CASRRQGNQPQHF.

This clone is a singleton in its sample. The rearrangement links TRBV7-9 to TRBJ2-2; D is perhaps TRBD1 (6 bases). Germline CDR1 SEHNR, CDR2 FQNEAQ (reference sequence). The length of the CDR3 is 18 residues. Trimming took 0 bases from V and 3 from J, leaving 17 bases between them. The CDR3 protein is CASSLAGTYRADTGELFF. In DNA, the CDR3 is TGTGCCAGCAGCTTAGCGGGAACTTACAGGGCCGACACCGGGGAGCTGTTTTTT.

The chain employs TRBV11-3 and TRBJ1-1; D not resolved. V lost 11 bases, J lost 1 base, and 11 bases lay in between. The CDR3 is 12 residues long. Germline V CDR1 and CDR2: SGHNT, YENEEA. The CDR3 loop is CAGGSENTEAFF. The CDR3 bases are TGTGCCGGAGGGTCGGAGAACACTGAAGCTTTCTTT.

The chain carries TRBV25-1 and TRBJ2-7; D is undetermined. Germline loops: CDR1 MGHDK, CDR2 SYGVNS. The ends were cut back, 2 bases at V and 0 bases at J, with 14 bases in the middle. CDR3 size: 16 residues. The CDR3 spells CASSENHRPSSYEQYF. The CDR3 DNA sequence: TGTGCCAGCAGTGAAAACCACAGACCCAGCTCCTACGAGCAGTACTTC.

This clone was observed a few times. The genes are TRBV24-1 and TRBJ2-1, with TRBD1 matching 10 bases. In germline, CDR1 is KGHDR, CDR2 SFDVKD. V was pared by 5 bases and J by 5 bases, with 14 bases of the junction left unmatched. This CDR3 contains 18 residues. The CDR3 coding sequence is TGTGCCACCAGTGGTAGGCTTCTGGGACAGGGGTTCGACAATGAGCAGTTCTTC. It translates to CATSGRLLGQGFDNEQFF.

This chain uses TRBV7-2 with TRBJ1-1, with D tentatively TRBD1 (5 bases). CDR1 SGHTA and CDR2 FQGNSA come from the germline V gene. The CDR3 totals 14 residues. V shed 5 bases and J shed 2 bases, with 12 bases lying between them. The CDR3 here is CASSPLGGNTEAFF. The CDR3 bases are TGTGCCAGCAGCCCCTTGGGGGGAAACACTGAAGCTTTCTTT.

The sample holds one count of this clone. This sequence joins TRBV14 and TRBJ1-2; tentative D call: TRBD1 (5 bases). Looked up from germline, CDR1 is SGHDN and CDR2 is FVKESK. The germline V and J ends were trimmed by 4 bases and 8 bases, with 20 bases remaining between them. This CDR3 is built from 15 residues. The CDR3 spells CASSPTLTGPRGYTF. CDR3 coding DNA: TGTGCCAGCAGCCCAACCCTTACAGGTCCTAGAGGCTACACCTTC.

This clone came up once. V is TRBV2 and J is TRBJ1-2; perhaps TRBD1 as D (6 bases). The CDR3 sequence is 13 residues long. V was shortened by 7 bases and J by 5 bases, with 14 bases between the two germline ends. Germline values: CDR1 SNHLY, CDR2 FYNNEI. The DNA of the CDR3 is TGTGCCAGCAAACCGGACAGCGGGTATGGCTACACCTTC. This codes for CASKPDSGYGYTF.

The chain is built from TRBV25-1 and TRBJ1-6, with 8 bases identical to TRBD1. The CDR3 is 17 amino acids. V trimming: 1 base; J trimming: 4 bases; junction bases outside the gene matches: 6. Per the germline V gene, CDR1 is MGHDK and CDR2 is SYGVNS. The CDR3 sequence is CASSEFLRQGYNSPLHF. CDR3 nucleotide sequence: TGTGCCAGCAGTGAATTTTTGAGACAGGGGTATAATTCACCCCTCCACTTT.